This entry lists 2 T cell receptor beta chains sequenced from one sample in a study of shared clonotypes between healthy human individuals. Sequencing used immunoSEQ multiplex PCR; TCRdb keeps in-frame clones, though not all of them. Among roughly 2.5 million clones, 90% to 95% were seen once, and the ten largest hold over 0.12%. Sequenced: naive CD4+ T cells sorted from blood. Subset reported: CD45RA+ positively selected. These TCRs come from a man between 18 and 35 years old in good health.

In its sample, this clone was seen a few times. In the same sample, other DNA sequences code for this CDR3. The gene calls are TRBV19 and TRBJ1-5; D is unresolved. Germline V CDR1 and CDR2: LNHDA, SQIVND (reference sequence). CDR3 length equals 14 residues. V dropped 3 bases and J dropped 0 bases, with 6 bases sitting between them. Here the CDR3 DNA reads TGTGCCAGTAGTATTGTGGGTAGCAATCAGCCCCAGCATTTT. Protein sequence: CASSIVGSNQPQHF.

The gene calls are TRBV18 and TRBJ1-4; 7 bases match TRBD1. The CDR3 has 14 residues. The junction had 4 bases not matched to a gene; V was cut back by 3 bases and J by 6 bases. CDR1 and CDR2 (germline): KGHSH, LQKENI. The CDR3 spells CASSPSTGYEKLFF. DNA of the CDR3: TGTGCCAGCTCACCCTCGACAGGGTATGAAAAACTGTTTTTT.